This T cell receptor (beta chain) was observed in a study of T cell repertoires in ileal Crohn's disease. Across the study: Thiopurines (fewer than 12) or anti-TNF agents (roughly 18) were given postoperatively to about half. M6 samples are neoterminal ileum biopsies from postoperative colonoscopy. Study-wide points: Clonal expansions were more frequent in active smokers than non-smokers at surgery.

The time point is: neoterminal ileum biopsy at postoperative endoscopy, about 6 months after surgery. With regard to this clone: Its antigen is undetermined.

CDR1 and CDR2 (germline): SGHKS, YYEKEE (reference sequence). Trimming removed 1 base from V and 0 bases from J, with 11 bases in between. This CDR3 has 15 amino acids. Each sample's TCRB immunosequencing used around 510 nanograms of biopsy DNA. Generated by immunoSEQ multiplex PCR, the TCRdb table keeps only in-frame clones and is missing some. This table holds about 12,000 clones, roughly four fifths found once. This TCR derives from an adult with Crohn's disease. The rearrangement links TRBV5-5 to TRBJ2-7; weak D call: TRBD2 (5 bases). Material: ileal tissue. CDR3 in amino acids: CASSLSGGASYEQYF. DNA of the CDR3: TGTGCCAGCAGCTTGTCAGGAGGAGCCTCCTACGAGCAGTACTTC.